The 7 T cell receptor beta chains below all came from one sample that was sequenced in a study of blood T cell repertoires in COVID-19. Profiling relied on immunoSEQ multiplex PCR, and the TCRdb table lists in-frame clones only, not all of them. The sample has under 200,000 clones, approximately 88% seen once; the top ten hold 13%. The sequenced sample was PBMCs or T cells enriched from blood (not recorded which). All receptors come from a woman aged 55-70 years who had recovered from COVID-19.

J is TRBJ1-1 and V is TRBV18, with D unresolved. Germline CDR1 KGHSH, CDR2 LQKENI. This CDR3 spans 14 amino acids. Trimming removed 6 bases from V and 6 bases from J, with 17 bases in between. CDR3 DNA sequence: TGTGCCAGCTCCCTTGTTGGCAGTTTCCCTGAAGCTTTCTTT. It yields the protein CASSLVGSFPEAFF.

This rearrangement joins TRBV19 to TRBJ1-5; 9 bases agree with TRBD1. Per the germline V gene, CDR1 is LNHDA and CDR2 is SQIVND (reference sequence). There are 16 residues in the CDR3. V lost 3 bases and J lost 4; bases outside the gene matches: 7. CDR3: CASSMGRTGANQPQHF. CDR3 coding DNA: TGTGCCAGTAGTATGGGTCGGACAGGGGCGAATCAGCCCCAGCATTTT.

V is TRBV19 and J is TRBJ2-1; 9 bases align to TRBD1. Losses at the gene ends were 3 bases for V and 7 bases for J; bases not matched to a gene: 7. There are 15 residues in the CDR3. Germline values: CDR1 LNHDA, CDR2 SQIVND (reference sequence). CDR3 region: CASSISQGAWNEQFF. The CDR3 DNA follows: TGTGCCAGTAGTATCTCACAGGGGGCATGGAATGAGCAGTTCTTC.

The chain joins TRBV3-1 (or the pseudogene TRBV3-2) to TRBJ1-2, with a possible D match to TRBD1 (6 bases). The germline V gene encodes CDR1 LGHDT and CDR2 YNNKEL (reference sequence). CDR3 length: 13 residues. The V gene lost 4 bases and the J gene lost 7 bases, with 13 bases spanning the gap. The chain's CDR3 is CASSLKMGAGYTF. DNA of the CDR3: TGTGCCAGCAGCCTTAAAATGGGGGCTGGCTACACCTTC.

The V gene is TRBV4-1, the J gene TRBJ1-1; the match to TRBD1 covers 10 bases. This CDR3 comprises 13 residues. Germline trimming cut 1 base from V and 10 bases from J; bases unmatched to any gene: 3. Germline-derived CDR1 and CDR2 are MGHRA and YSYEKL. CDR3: CASSQVGDRGAFF. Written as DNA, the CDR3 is TGCGCCAGCAGCCAAGTAGGGGACAGGGGAGCTTTCTTT.

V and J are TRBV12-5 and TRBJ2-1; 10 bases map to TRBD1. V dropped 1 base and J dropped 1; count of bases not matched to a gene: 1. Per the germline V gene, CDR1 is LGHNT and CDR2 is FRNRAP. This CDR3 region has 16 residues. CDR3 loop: CASGLGTGGSYNEQFF. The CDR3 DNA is TGTGCTAGTGGTTTGGGGACAGGGGGATCCTACAATGAGCAGTTCTTC.

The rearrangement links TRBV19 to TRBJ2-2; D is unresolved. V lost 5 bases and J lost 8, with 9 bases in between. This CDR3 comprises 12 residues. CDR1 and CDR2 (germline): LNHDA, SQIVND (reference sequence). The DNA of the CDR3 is TGTGCCAGTAGTGCGATTCCTGGGGAGCTGTTTTTT. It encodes CASSAIPGELFF.